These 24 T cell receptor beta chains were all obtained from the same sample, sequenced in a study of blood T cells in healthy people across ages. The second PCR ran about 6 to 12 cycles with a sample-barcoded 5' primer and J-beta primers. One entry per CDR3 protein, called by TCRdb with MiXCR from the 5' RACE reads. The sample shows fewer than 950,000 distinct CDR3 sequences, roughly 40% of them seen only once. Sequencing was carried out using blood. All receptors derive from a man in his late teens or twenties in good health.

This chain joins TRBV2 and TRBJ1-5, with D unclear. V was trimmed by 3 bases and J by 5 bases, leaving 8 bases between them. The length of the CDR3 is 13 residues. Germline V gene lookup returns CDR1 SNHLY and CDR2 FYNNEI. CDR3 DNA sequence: TGTGCCAGCAGTGACTGGCCCTATCAGCCCCAGCATTTT. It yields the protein CASSDWPYQPQHF.

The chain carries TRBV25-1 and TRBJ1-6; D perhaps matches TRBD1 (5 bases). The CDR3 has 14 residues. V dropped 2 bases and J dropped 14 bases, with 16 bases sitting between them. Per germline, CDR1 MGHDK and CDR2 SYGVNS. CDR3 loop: CASSEEQWGLSLHF. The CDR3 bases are TGTGCCAGCAGTGAAGAACAGTGGGGGTTATCCCTCCACTTT.

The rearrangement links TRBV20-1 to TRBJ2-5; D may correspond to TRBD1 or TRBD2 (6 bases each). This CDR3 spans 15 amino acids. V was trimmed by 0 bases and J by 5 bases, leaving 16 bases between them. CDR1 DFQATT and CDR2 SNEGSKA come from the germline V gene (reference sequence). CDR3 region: CSARDLEGGLETQYF. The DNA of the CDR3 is TGCAGTGCTAGAGATCTTGAGGGGGGTCTGGAGACCCAGTACTTC.

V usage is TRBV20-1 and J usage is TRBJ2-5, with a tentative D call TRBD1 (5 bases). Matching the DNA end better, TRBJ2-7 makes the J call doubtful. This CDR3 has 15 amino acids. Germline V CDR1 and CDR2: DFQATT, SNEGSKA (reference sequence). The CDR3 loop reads CSARAPQGIGSEQYF. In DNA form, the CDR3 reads TGCAGTGCTAGAGCCCCGCAGGGAATCGGCTCCGAGCAGTACTTC.

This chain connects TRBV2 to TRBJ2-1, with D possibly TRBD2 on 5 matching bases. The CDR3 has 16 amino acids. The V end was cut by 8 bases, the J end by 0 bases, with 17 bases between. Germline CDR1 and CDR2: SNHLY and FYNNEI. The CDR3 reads CASSEDGGGSYNEQFF. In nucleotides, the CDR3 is TGTGCCAGCTCCGAAGACGGCGGAGGCTCCTACAATGAGCAGTTCTTC.

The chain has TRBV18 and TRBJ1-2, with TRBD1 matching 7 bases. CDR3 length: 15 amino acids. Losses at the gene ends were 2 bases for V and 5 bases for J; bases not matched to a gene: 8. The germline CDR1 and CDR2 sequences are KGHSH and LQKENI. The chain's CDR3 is CASSPDGQVRYGYTF. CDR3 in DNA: TGTGCCAGCTCACCAGATGGACAGGTTCGGTATGGCTACACCTTC.

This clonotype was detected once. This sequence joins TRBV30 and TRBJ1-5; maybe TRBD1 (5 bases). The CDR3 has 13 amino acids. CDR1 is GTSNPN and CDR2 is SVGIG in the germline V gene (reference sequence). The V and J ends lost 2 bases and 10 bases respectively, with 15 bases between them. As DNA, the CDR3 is TGTGCCTGGAGTCACGGAGAAGGGGTTCCCCAGCATTTT. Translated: CAWSHGEGVPQHF.

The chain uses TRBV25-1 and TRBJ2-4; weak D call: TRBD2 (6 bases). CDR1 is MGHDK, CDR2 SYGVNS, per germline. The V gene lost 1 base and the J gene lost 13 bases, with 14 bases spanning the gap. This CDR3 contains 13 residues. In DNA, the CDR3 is TGTGCCAGCAGTGAATTTCGGGGGACGGAGCAGTACTTC. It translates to CASSEFRGTEQYF.

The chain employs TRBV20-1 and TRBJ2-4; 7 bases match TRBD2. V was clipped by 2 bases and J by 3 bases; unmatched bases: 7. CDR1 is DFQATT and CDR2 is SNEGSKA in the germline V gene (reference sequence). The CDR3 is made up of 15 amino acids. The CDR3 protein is CSARMGGDNKNIQYF. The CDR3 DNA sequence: TGCAGTGCTAGAATGGGGGGGGATAACAAAAACATTCAGTACTTC.

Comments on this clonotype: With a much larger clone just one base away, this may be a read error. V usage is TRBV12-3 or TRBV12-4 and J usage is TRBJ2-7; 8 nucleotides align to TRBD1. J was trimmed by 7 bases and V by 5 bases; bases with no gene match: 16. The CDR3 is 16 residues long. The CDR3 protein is CASSPFSGQVAEEQYF. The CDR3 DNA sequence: TGTGCCAGCAGTCCCTTCTCGGGACAGGTGGCCGAGGAGCAGTACTTC.

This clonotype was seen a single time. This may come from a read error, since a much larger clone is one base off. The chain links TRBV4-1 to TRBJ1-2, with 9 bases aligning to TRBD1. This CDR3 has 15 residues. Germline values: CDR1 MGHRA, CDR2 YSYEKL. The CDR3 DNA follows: TGCGCCAGCAACCAAGTGGGACAGGGCGACTATGGCTACACCTTC. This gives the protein CASNQVGQGDYGYTF.

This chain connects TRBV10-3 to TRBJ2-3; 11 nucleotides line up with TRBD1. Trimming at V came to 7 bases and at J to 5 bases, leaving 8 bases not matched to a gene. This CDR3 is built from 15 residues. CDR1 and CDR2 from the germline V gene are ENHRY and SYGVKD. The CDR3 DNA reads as TGTGCCATCATGCGGTCGGGACAGGGGGGAGATACGCAGTATTTT. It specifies CAIMRSGQGGDTQYF.

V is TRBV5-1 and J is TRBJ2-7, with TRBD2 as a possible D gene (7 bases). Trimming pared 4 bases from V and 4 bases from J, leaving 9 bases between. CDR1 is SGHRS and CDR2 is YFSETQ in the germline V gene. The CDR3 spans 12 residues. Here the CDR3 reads CASSGRGYEQYF. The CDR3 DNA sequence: TGCGCCAGCAGCGGGAGGGGGTACGAGCAGTACTTC.

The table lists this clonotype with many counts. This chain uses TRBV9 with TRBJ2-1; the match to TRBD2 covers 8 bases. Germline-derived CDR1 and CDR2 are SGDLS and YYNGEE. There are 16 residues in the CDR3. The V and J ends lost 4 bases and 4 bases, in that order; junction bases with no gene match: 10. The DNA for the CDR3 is TGTGCCAGCAGCCTCGGGAGGGACCGGAATTACAATGAGCAGTTCTTC. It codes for CASSLGRDRNYNEQFF.

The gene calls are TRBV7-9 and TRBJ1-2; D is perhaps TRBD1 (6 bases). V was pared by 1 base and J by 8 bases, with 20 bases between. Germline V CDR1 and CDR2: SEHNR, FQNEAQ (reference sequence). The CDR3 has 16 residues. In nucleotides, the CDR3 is TGTGCCAGCAGCTTAGGCGGCGGGGGCGCCTCTATCGGCTACACCTTC. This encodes CASSLGGGGASIGYTF.

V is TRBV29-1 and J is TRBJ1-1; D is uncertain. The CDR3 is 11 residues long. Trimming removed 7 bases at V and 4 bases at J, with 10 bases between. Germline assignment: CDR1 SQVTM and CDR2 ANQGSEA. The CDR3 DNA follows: TGCAGCGCCCACCTAGGCACTGAAGCTTTCTTT. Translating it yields CSAHLGTEAFF.

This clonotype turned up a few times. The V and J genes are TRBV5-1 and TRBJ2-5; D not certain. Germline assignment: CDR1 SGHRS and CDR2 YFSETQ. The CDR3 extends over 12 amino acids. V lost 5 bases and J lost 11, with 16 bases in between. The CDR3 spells CASRMSGHEQYF. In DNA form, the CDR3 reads TGCGCCAGCAGAATGAGTGGGCATGAGCAGTACTTC.

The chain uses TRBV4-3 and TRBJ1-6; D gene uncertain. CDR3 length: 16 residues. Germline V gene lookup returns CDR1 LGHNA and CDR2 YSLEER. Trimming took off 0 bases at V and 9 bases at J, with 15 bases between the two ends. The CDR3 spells CASSQERQARGSPLHF. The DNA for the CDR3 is TGCGCCAGCAGCCAAGAGCGACAAGCAAGAGGTTCACCCCTCCACTTT.

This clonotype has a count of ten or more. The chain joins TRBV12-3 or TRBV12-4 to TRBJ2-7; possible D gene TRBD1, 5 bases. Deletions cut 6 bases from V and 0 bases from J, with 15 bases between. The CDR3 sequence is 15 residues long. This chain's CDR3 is CASSRGPTDSYEQYF. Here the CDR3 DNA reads TGTGCCAGCAGCCGAGGCCCGACAGACTCCTACGAGCAGTACTTC.

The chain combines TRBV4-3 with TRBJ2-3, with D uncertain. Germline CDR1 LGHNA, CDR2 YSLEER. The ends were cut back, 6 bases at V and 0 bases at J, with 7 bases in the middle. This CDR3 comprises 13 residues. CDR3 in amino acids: CASRRSSTDTQYF. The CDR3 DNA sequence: TGCGCCAGCAGAAGGTCGAGCACAGATACGCAGTATTTT.

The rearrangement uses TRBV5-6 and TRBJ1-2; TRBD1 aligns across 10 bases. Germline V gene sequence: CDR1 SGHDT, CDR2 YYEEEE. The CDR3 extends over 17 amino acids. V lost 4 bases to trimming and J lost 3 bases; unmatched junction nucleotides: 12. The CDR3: CASSLFTGDRGDYGYTF. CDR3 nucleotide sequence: TGTGCCAGCAGCCTTTTTACTGGGGACAGGGGCGACTATGGCTACACCTTC.

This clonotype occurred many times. The CDR3 reads CASSLARGANTEAFF. The CDR3 DNA reads as TGTGCCAGCAGCTTAGCCCGGGGGGCGAACACTGAAGCTTTCTTT. This chain uses TRBV7-2 with TRBJ1-1, with D perhaps TRBD1 (6 bases). The CDR3 spans 15 residues. V shed 0 bases and J shed 1 base, with 9 bases lying between them. Germline V gene lookup returns CDR1 SGHTA and CDR2 FQGNSA.

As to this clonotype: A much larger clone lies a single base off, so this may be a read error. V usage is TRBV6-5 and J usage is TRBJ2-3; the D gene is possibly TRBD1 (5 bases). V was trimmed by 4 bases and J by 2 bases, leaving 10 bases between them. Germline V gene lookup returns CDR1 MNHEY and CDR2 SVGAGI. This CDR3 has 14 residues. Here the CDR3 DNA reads TGTGCCAGCAGTTTGACAGATAACACAGATACGCAGTATTTT. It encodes CASSLTDNTDTQYF.

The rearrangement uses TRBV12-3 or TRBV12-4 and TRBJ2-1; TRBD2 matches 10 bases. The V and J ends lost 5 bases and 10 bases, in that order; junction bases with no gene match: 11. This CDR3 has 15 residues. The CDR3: CASSSASGGPYEQFF. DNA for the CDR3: TGTGCCAGCAGTAGTGCTAGCGGGGGACCCTACGAGCAGTTCTTC.